A single T cell receptor beta chain is shown here with its context. Sequencing used immunoSEQ multiplex PCR; TCRdb keeps in-frame clones, though not all of them. The data contain roughly 79,000 clones, around 84% of them singletons. This specimen comes from a study of control samples from healthy donors and cancer patients. This TCR was sampled from a middle-aged man in good health. The material sequenced was blood.

The CDR3 reads CAWSADRGSNQPQHF. The CDR3 nucleotides read TGTGCCTGGAGTGCGGACAGGGGAAGCAATCAGCCCCAGCATTTT. The chain joins TRBV30 to TRBJ1-5; 9 bases fit TRBD1. From germline, CDR1 is GTSNPN and CDR2 SVGIG (reference sequence). The CDR3 has 15 residues. V trimming: 1 base; J trimming: 1 base; junction bases outside the gene matches: 2.